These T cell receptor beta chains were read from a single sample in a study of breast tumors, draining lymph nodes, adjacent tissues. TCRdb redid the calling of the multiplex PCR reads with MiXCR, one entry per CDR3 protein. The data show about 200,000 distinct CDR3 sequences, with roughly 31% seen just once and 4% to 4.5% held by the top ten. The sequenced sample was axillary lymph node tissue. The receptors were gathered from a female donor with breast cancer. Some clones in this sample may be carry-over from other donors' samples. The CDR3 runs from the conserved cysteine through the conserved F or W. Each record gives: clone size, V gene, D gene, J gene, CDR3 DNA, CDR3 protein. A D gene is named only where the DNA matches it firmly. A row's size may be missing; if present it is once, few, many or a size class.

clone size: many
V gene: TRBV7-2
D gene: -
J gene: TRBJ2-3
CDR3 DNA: TGTGCCAGCAGCTTGCCGGTGGCAGATACGCAGTATTTT
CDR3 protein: CASSLPVADTQYF

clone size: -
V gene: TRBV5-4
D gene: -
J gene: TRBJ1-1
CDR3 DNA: TGTGCCGCGGGGGCCATGAACACTGAAGCTTTCTTT
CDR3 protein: CAAGAMNTEAFF

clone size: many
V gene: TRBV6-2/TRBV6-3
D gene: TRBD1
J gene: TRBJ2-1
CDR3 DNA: TGTGCCAGCAGCATCGGACAGGGCTCCTACAATGAGCAGTTCTTC
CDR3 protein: CASSIGQGSYNEQFF

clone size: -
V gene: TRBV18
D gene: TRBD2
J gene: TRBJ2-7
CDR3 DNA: TGTGCCAGCTCACCAAGGCTTGCGGGGGGGCCACCCAACGAGCAGTACTTC
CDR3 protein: CASSPRLAGGPPNEQYF

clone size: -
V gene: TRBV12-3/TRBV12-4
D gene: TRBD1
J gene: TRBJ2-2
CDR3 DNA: TGTGCCAGCAGTTCGAACAGGGGGCAAAACACCGGGGAGCTGTTTTTT
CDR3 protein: CASSSNRGQNTGELFF

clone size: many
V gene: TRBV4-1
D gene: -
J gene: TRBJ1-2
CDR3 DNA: TGCGCCAGCAGCCAAGGCCGTTGGCAGGGTGAAAGTGGCTACACCTTC
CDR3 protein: CASSQGRWQGESGYTF

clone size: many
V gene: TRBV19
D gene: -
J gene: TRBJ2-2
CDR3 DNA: TGTGCCAGTAGTAACTACCCGGGACTCAACACCGGGGAGCTGTTTTTT
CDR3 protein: CASSNYPGLNTGELFF

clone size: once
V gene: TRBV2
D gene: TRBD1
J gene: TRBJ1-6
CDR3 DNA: TGTGCCAGCAGTAAGGGGGGACAGGCGTATTCACCCCTCCACTTT
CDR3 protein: CASSKGGQAYSPLHF

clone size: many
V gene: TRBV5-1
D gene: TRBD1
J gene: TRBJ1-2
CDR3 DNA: TGCGCCAGCAGCTTGGCGACAGGGATTGGCTACACCTTC
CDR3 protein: CASSLATGIGYTF

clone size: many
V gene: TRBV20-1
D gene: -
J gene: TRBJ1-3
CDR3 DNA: TGCAGTGCACTTACTGGAAACACCATATATTTT
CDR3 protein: CSALTGNTIYF

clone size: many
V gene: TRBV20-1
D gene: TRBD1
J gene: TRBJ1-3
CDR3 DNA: TGCAGTGCTCCGGGTACAGGGGGAACAACTGGAAACACCATATATTTT
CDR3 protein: CSAPGTGGTTGNTIYF

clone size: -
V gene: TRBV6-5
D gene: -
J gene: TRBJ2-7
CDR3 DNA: TGTGCCAGCAGTCACTCAGCCCCTAGCTACAGCCCCTACGAGCAGTACTTC
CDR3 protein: CASSHSAPSYSPYEQYF

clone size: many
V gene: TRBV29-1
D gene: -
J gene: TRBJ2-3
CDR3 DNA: TGCAGCGTGGGTGGGGGCAGGGGCTTCACAGATACGCAGTATTTT
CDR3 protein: CSVGGGRGFTDTQYF

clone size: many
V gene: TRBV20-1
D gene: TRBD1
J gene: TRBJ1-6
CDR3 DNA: TGCAGTGCTACTACTGGACAGGGCAATAATTCACCCCTCCACTTT
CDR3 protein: CSATTGQGNNSPLHF

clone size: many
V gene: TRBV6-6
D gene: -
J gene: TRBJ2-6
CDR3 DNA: TGTGCCAGCAGTCCCCCGGCCTCCTCTGGGGCCAACGTCCTGACTTTC
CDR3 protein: CASSPPASSGANVLTF

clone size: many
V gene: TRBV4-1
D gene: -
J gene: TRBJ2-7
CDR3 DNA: TGCGCCAGCAGCCAAGATTCGGCGGAAGACTACGAGCAGTACTTC
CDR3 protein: CASSQDSAEDYEQYF

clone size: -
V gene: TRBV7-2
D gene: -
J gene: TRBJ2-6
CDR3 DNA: TGTGCCAGCAGCTATAGGAGCTCTGGGGCCAACGTCCTGACTTTC
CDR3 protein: CASSYRSSGANVLTF

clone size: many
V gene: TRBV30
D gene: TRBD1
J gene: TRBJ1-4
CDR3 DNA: TGTGCCTGGAGTACCTCCAGGGGGACTAATGAAAAACTGTTTTTT
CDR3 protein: CAWSTSRGTNEKLFF

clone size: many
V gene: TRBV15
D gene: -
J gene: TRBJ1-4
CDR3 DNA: TGTGCCACCAGCAGGCCGGGGGGCCCTGCAACTAATGAAAAACTGTTTTTT
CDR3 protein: CATSRPGGPATNEKLFF

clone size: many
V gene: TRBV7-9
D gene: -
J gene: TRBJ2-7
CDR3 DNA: TGTGCCAGCACCAGACAGGCCAGTTACGAGCAGTACTTC
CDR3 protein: CASTRQASYEQYF

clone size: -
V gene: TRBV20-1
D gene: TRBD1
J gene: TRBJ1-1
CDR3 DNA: TGCAGTGCTAGAGATCTGGGGACAGGGTGGGGGAACACTGAAGCTTTCTTT
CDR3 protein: CSARDLGTGWGNTEAFF

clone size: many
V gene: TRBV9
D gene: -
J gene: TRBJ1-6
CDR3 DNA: TGTGCCAGCAGGTCAACGGGGGCCTATAATTCACCCCTCCACTTT
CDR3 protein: CASRSTGAYNSPLHF

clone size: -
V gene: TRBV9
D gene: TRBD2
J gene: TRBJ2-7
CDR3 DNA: TGTGCCAGCAGCGTCTTCGGGACTAGCGGGGGGCTAGGCGAGCAGTACTTC
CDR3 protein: CASSVFGTSGGLGEQYF

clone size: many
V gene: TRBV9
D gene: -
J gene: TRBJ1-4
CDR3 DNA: TGTGCCAGCAGTCCCGGGAGGGGCTCCGAAAAACTGTTTTTT
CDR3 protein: CASSPGRGSEKLFF

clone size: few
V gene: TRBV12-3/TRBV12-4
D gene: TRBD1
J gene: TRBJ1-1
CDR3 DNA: TGTGCCAGCAGTCCGGACAGGGTTCGGACTGAAGCTTTCTTT
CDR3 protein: CASSPDRVRTEAFF

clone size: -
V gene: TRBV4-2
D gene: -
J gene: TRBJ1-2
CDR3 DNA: TGTGCCAGCAGCGGAGGAGTTAGGAAAAACTATGGCTACACCTTC
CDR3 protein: CASSGGVRKNYGYTF

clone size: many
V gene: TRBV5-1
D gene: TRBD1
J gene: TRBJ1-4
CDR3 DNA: TGCGCCAGCAGCTTGGGACAGGGACCTAATGAAAAACTGTTTTTT
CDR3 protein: CASSLGQGPNEKLFF

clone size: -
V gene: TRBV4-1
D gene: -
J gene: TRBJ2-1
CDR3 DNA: TGTGCCAGCAGCCAAGAAGGTAGCGGAGCGATCAATGAGCAGTTCTTC
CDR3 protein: CASSQEGSGAINEQFF

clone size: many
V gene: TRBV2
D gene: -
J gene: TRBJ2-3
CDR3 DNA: TGTGCCAGCAGCCTGGACCCTACAGATACGCAGTATTTT
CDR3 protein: CASSLDPTDTQYF

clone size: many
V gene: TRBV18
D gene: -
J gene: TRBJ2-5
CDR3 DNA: TGTGCCAGCTCACCCCTGGTTCAAGAGACCCAGTACTTC
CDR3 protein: CASSPLVQETQYF

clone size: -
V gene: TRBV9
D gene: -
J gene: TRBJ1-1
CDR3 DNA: TGTGCCAGCAGCGTATCTCAGAACACTGAAGCTTTCTTT
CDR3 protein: CASSVSQNTEAFF

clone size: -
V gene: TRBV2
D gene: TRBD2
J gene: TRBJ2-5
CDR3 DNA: TGTGCCAGCAGTGCTTTGACTAGCGGGGGGACCAGGGCCCAGTACTTC
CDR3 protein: CASSALTSGGTRAQYF

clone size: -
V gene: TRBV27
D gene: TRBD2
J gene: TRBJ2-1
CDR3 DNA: TGTGCCAGCAGGACACCTAGCGGGAGAACCTACAATGAGCAGTTCTTC
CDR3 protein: CASRTPSGRTYNEQFF

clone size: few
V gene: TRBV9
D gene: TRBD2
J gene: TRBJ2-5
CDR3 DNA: TGTGCCAGCAGCGGGGGACTAGCGCTTCCCCAAGAGACCCAGTACTTC
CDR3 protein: CASSGGLALPQETQYF

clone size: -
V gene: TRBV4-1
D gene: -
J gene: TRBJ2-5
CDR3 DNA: TGTGCCAGCAGCCAAGGGCGGGCGGGGGAGACCCAGTACTTC
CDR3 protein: CASSQGRAGETQYF

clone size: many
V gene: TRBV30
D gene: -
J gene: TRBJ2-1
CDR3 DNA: TGTGCCTGGAGTTTCTACAATGAGCAGTTCTTC
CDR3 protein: CAWSFYNEQFF

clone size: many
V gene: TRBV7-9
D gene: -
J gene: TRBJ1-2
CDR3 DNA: TGTGCCAGCAGCTTAGTTCGTTTCGAAGGGAATGAAGATGGCTACACCTTC
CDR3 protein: CASSLVRFEGNEDGYTF

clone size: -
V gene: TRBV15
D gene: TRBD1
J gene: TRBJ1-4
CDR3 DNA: TGTGCCACCAGCGCTAGACGACAGGGTGGTGCAACTAATGAAAAACTGTTTTTT
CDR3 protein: CATSARRQGGATNEKLFF

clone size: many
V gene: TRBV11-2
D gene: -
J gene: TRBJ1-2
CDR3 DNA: TGTGCCAGCAGCTTAGGAGGAGCTTTAACCTCGAACTATGGCTACACCTTC
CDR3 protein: CASSLGGALTSNYGYTF

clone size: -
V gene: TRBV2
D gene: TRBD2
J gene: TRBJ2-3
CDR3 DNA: TGTGCCAGCAGTGAAGGACTAGCGGGAGGGCCGGGAACAGATACGCAGTATTTT
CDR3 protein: CASSEGLAGGPGTDTQYF

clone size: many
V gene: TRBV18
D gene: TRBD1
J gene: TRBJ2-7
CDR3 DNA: TGTGCCAGCTCACCCGGGACAGGGTCCTACGAGCAGTACTTC
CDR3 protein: CASSPGTGSYEQYF

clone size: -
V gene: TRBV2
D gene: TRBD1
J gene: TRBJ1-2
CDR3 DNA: TGTGCCAGCAGCGAAGGACAGGGGTACTCTAACTATGGCTACACCTTC
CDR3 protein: CASSEGQGYSNYGYTF

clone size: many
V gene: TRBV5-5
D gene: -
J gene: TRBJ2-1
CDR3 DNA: TGTGCCAGCAGAGGGAACGGGGGCTCCTACAATGAGCAGTTCTTC
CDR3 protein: CASRGNGGSYNEQFF

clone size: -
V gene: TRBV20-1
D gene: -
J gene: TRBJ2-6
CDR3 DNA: TGCAGTGCTAGAGCGCAAGGGCAGGGGGCCAACGTCCTGACTTTC
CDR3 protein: CSARAQGQGANVLTF

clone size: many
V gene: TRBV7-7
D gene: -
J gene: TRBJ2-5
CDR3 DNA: TGTGCTAGCAGCTTAGTGTTAGGACAAGAGACCCAGTACTTC
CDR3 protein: CASSLVLGQETQYF

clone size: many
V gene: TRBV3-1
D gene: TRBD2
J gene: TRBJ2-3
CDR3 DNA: TGTGCCAGCAGCCAAGATCGACTAGCGGGCACAGATACGCAGTATTTT
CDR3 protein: CASSQDRLAGTDTQYF

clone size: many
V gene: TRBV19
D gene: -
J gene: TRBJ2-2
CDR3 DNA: TGTGCCAGTAGTATACAGATTAACACCGGGGAGCTGTTTTTT
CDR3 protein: CASSIQINTGELFF

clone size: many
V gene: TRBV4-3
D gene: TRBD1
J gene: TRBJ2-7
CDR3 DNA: TGCGCCAGCAGCCAGTACAGGGGGAACCGCTACGAGCAGTACTTC
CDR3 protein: CASSQYRGNRYEQYF

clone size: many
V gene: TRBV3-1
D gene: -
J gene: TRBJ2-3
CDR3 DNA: TGTGCCAGCAGCCCAACGGGTACAGATACGCAGTATTTT
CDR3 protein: CASSPTGTDTQYF

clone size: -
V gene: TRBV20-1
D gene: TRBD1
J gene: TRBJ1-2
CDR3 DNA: TGCAGTGCTCCGGGTACAGGGGGAAGCAAGGGATATGGCTACACCTTC
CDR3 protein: CSAPGTGGSKGYGYTF

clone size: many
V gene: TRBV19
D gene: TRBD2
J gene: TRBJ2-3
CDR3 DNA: TGTGCCAGTAGCCCCCCGGGACTAGCGGGGGGAGCGCAGTATTTT
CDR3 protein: CASSPPGLAGGAQYF

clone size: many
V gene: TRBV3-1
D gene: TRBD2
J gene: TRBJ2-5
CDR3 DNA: TGTGCCAGCAGCCCTTACCTAGCGGGAGGGGGGGAGACCCAGTACTTC
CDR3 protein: CASSPYLAGGGETQYF

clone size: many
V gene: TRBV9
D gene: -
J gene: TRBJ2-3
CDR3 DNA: TGTGCCAGCAGCCCGCCCAACTCCCCAGATACGCAGTATTTT
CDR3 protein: CASSPPNSPDTQYF